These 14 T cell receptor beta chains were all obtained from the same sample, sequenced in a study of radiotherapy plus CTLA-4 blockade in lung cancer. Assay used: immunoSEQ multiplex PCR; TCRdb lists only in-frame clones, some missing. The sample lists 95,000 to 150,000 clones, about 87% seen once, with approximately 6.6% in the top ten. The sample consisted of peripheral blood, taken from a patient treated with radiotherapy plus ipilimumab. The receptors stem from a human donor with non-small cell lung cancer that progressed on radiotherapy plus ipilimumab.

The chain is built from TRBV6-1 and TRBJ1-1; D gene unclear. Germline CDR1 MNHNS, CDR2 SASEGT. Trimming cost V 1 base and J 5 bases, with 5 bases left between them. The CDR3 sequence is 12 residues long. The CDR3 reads CASSEGLTEAFF. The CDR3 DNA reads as TGTGCCAGCAGTGAAGGGTTAACTGAAGCTTTCTTT.

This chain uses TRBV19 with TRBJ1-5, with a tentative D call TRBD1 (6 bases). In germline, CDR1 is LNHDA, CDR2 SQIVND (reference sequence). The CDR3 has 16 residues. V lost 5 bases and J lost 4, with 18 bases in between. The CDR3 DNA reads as TGTGCCAGTAGTGACCCCGGGACATCATTTAATCAGCCCCAGCATTTT. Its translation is CASSDPGTSFNQPQHF.

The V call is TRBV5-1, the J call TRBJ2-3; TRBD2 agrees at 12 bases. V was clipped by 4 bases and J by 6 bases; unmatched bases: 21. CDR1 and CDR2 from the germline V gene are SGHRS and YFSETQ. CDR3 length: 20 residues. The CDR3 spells CASSNNMKTSGRRVADTQYF. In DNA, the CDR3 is TGCGCCAGCAGCAACAACATGAAGACTAGCGGGAGACGAGTGGCGGATACGCAGTATTTT. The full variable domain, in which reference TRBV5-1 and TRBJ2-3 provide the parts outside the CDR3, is KAGVTQTPRYLIKTRGQQVTLSCSPISGHRSVSWYQQTPGQGLQFLFEYFSETQRNKGNFPGRFSGRQFSNSRSEMNVSTLELGDSALYLCASSNNMKTSGRRVADTQYFGPGTRLTVL.

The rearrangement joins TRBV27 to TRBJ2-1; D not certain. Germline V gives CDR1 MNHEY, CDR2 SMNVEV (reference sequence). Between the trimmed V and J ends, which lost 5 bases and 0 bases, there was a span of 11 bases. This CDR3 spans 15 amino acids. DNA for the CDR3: TGTGCCAGCAGTCCCCGACTTAGCTCCTACAATGAGCAGTTCTTC. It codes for CASSPRLSSYNEQFF.

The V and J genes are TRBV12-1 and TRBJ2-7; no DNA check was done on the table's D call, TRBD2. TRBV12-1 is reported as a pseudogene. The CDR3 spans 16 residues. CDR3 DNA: TGTGCCAGCAGCCCCCAGGGGACTAGCGGAACCTACGAGCAGTACTTC. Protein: CASSPQGTSGTYEQYF.

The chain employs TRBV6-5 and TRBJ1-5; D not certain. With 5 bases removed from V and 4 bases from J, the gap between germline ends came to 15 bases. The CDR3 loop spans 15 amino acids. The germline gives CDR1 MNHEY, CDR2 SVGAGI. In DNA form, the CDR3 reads TGTGCCAGCAGTCCACGGACGGGGATGAATCAGCCCCAGCATTTT. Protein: CASSPRTGMNQPQHF.

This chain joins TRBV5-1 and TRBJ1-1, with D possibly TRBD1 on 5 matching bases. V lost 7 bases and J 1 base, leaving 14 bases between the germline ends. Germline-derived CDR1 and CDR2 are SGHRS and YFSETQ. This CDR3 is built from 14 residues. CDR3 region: CASSTDGQNTEAFF. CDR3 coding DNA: TGCGCCAGCTCCACTGACGGACAGAACACTGAAGCTTTCTTT.

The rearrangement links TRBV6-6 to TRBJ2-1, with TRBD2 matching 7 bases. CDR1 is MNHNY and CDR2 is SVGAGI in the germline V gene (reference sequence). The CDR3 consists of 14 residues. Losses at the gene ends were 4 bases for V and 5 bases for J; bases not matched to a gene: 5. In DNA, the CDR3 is TGTGCCAGCAGTTTAACCGGGACTAACAATGAGCAGTTCTTC. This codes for CASSLTGTNNEQFF.

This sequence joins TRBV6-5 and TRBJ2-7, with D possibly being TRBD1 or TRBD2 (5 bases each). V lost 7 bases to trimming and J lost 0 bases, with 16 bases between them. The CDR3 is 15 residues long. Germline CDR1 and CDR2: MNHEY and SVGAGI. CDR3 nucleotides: TGTGCCAGCACCCGGGACGGATCCTCCTCCTACGAGCAGTACTTC. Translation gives CASTRDGSSSYEQYF.

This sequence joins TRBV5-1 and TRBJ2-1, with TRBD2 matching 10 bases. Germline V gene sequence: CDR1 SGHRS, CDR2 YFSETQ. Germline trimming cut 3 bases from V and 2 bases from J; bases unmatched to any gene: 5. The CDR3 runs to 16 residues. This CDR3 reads CASSSIAGGAYNEQFF. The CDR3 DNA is TGCGCCAGCAGCTCGATAGCGGGAGGCGCCTACAATGAGCAGTTCTTC.

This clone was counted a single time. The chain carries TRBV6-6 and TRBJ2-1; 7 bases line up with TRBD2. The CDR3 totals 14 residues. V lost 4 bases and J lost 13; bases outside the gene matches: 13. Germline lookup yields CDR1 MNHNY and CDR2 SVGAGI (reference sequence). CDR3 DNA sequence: TGTGCCAGCAGTTTTCGGACTAGTCCGTCGGGTCAGTTCTTC. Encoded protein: CASSFRTSPSGQFF.

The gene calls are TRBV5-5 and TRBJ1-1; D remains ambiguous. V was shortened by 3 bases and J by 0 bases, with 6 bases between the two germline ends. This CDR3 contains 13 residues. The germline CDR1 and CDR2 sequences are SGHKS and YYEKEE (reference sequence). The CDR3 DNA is TGTGCCAGCAGCTCCTGGGTGAACACTGAAGCTTTCTTT. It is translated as CASSSWVNTEAFF.

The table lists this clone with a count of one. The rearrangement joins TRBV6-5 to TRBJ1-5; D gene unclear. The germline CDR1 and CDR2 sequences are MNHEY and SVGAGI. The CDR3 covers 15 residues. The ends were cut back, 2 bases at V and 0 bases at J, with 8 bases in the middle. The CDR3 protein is CASSYAADSNQPQHF. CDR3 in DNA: TGTGCCAGCAGTTACGCGGCGGATAGCAATCAGCCCCAGCATTTT.

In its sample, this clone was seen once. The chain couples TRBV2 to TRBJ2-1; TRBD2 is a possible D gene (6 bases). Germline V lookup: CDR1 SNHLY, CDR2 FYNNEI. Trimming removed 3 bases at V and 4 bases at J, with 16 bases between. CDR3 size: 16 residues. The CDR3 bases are TGTGCCAGCAGTGAGGGGGGAGGAGGTCTATACAATGAGCAGTTCTTC. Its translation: CASSEGGGGLYNEQFF.